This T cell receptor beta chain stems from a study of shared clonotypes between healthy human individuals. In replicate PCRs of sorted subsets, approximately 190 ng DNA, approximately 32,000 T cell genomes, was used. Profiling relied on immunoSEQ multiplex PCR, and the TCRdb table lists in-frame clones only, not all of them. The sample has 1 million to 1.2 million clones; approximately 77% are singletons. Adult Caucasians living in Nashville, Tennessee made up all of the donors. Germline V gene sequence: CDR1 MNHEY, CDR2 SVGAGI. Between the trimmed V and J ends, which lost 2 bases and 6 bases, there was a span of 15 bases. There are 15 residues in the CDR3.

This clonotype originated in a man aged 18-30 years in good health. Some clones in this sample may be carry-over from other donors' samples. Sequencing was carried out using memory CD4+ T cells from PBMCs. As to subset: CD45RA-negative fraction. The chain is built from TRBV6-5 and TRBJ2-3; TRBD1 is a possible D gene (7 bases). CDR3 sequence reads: CASSYAGQGVDTQYF. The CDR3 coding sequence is TGTGCCAGCAGTTACGCGGGGCAGGGGGTTGATACGCAGTATTTT.